This TCR beta chain was captured in a study of control samples from healthy donors and cancer patients. Profiled with immunoSEQ multiplex PCR; TCRdb holds only in-frame clones, not every one. The table lists approximately 120,000 clones, 90% of them singletons. This CDR3 region has 14 residues. Germline assignment: CDR1 SGHVS and CDR2 FQNEAQ. V lost 6 bases, J lost 0 bases, and 2 bases stayed unmatched. This rearrangement joins TRBV7-8 to TRBJ2-1; 7 bases fit TRBD2. The specimen sequenced was blood. This sequence was found in a human donor in good health. The donor label of this sample is uncertain. The CDR3 coding sequence is TGTGCCAGCAGAGCGGGGAACTCCTACAATGAGCAGTTCTTC. It translates to CASRAGNSYNEQFF.